This T cell receptor beta chain was obtained from a study of blood T cell repertoires in COVID-19 (dated by TCRdb to about 2020). Some background on the complete study: Samples covering the acute and convalescent phases of COVID-19 were provided by collaborators in the United States, Italy and Spain. Samples came from the ongoing ImmuneRACE study (first 160 participants) plus 1,254 subjects from 6 global collaborators. The material from the prospective study consisted of cDNA or gDNA derived from T cells, B-cell-depleted T cells, or PBMCs. Sample metadata almost always included a de-identified subject ID, COVID-19 status, age in years and sex. Deeply sampled blood TCRbeta repertoires from subjects exposed to, actively infected with, or recovered from COVID-19 were included in the dataset. Where available, HLA class I and class II types were obtained from metadata supplied by the sample provider rather than from assay-based typing. The repertoires were released in a freely available public database intended as a resource for research on the immune response to SARS-CoV-2.

At one collaborating source in Seattle, patients were enrolled during active infection and were followed longitudinally through the course of disease. Whole blood was collected in K2EDTA tubes by collaborating institutions according to the institutions' own protocols. For TCRbeta analysis, collaborators shipped samples in one of three forms: frozen whole blood, isolated PBMCs, or DNA extracted from either of those sample types. As to this clone: Its binding antigen is unknown. Base qualities were left out, and no much larger clone turns up one base away.

TCRbeta CDR3 regions were amplified from genomic DNA by means of the immunoSEQ Assay, a bias-controlled multiplex PCR. The paper's data handling went like this. The number of nucleated cells in each sample was estimated from the amplification of reference gene primers within the assay. To quantify the absolute abundance of each unique TCRbeta CDR3 rearrangement, sequence reads were collapsed and filtered. For each sample, productive Simpson clonality was calculated as the square root of Simpson's diversity index over productive rearrangements. Sourced from immuneACCESS, this table was stored by TCRdb with only in-frame sequences that have V and J called. A share of the clones is absent; for the studies checked, an unresolved V gene accounts for under half, and the remainder has no known explanation. V and J calls and clone size come straight from that table; D and trimming were deduced from the DNA. The sample table lists 70,000 to 95,000 clones, 80% to 95% of them with a count of one. The ten largest clones represent 2% to 3% of the sample.

V drops 2 bases and J drops 4 bases, leaving 5 bases in between. The germline V gene (reference sequence) supplies CDR1 SEHNR and CDR2 FQNEAQ. Spanning cysteine to phenylalanine, the CDR3 consists of 13 amino acids. Of the read, only the CDR3 DNA is kept; its 39 bases are in frame from base 1. General conclusions and limits of the study: How much clinical and demographic metadata was included differed by source and by participant, and the metadata was provided uncurated.

The chain is encoded by TRBV7-9 joined to TRBJ2-2, with the D gene not confidently named. The sequence was obtained from a man aged 45 to 65 with COVID-19, enrolled during active disease. The sample consisted of peripheral blood. The DNA sequence is TGTGCCAGCAGCTTAATATCCACCGGGGAGCTGTTTTTT. Translated, it reads CASSLISTGELFF.